The entry below gives a single T cell receptor beta chain sequence along with its context. Its matching antigen is unknown. Selected positively for CCR7 and CD45RO-negative, naive CD8 cells excluded terminally differentiated effector memory CD45RA+ cells. Authors' data handling: Filtering of immunoSEQ junctional sequences could not match full-length read filtering. Profiled with immunoSEQ multiplex PCR; TCRdb holds only in-frame clones, not every one. V and J calls and clone size are copied from that table; D and trimming were computed from the DNA. The sample contains roughly 2,000,000 clones, just under 95% of which appear only once. The entry originates in a study of shared clonotypes between healthy human individuals. On the study more broadly: The donor group consisted of two women and three men, aged 18 to 49.

Notes on the study in general: Lower generation probabilities were found for non-shared clonotypes than for those shared by all four donors. Rarefaction demonstrated incomplete sorted-subset sequencing despite large depth.

Germline CDR1 MNHEY, CDR2 SMNVEV (reference sequence). There are 16 residues in the CDR3. V trimming: 6 bases; J trimming: 0 bases; junction bases outside the gene matches: 11. The chain couples TRBV27 to TRBJ2-7, with TRBD1 matching over 7 bases. This clonotype was sampled from a young man in good health. Some clones in this sample may be carry-over from other donors' samples. Sequencing was carried out using naive CD8+ T cells from PBMCs. The chain's CDR3 is CASRITGTAISYEQYF. CDR3 DNA sequence: TGTGCCAGCAGAATTACCGGGACAGCCATCTCCTACGAGCAGTACTTC.